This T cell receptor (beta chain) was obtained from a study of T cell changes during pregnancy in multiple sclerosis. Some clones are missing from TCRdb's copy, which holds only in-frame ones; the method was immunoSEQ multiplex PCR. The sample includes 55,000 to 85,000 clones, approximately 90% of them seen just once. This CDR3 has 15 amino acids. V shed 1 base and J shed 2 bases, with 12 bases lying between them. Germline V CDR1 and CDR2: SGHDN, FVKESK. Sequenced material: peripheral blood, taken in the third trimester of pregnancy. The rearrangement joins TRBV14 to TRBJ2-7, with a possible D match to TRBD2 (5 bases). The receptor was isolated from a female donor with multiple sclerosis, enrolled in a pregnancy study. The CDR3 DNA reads TGTGCCAGCAGCCAAGCCAGCGGCCTCCCCTACGAGCAGTACTTC. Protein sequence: CASSQASGLPYEQYF.